Listed below are T cell receptor beta chains from one sample, sequenced in a study of regulatory T cells in long-lasting Graves disease. TCRdb passed the multiplex PCR reads through MiXCR, listing each CDR3 protein once. This table has roughly 500,000 distinct CDR3 sequences, 12% to 15% appearing once. The same sample was also studied in work on T cells in Graves' hyperthyroidism and ophthalmopathy.

The specimen comprised peripheral blood mononuclear cells (PBMCs), sampled at new diagnosis, from a patient treated with antithyroid drugs. These receptor sequences come from a woman between 50 and 59 years old with Graves disease. The CDR3 runs from the conserved cysteine through the conserved F or W. Fields, in order: CDR3 DNA, CDR3 protein, D gene, J gene, V gene, clone size. A D gene is named only where the DNA matches it firmly. The size field is filled for only some rows; it gives once, few, many or a size class.

TGTGCCAGCAGTTTCTTGAGTGACAGGAAAGAGACCCAGTACTTC CASSFLSDRKETQYF - TRBJ2-5 TRBV28 -
TGCAGTGTACCGGGACTAGCATCGGACGAGCAGTACTTC CSVPGLASDEQYF TRBD2 TRBJ2-7 TRBV20-1 -
TGTGCCAGCAGTGAACGAATAGCGGGAGGTGACAATGAGCAGTTCTTC CASSERIAGGDNEQFF TRBD2 TRBJ2-1 TRBV2 many
TGTGCCACCAGTGATCTCGGACTAGCGGGATCCAACACCGGGGAGCTGTTTTTT CATSDLGLAGSNTGELFF TRBD2 TRBJ2-2 TRBV24-1 many
TGTGCCTGCCGGGCCCATACCGCGTCGTACGAGCAGTACTTC CACRAHTASYEQYF - TRBJ2-7 TRBV28 -
TGCGCCAGCAGCCAAGTGCAGAACAATGAGCAGTTCTTC CASSQVQNNEQFF - TRBJ2-1 TRBV4-1 -
TGTGCCAGCAGATCAGGGACTAGCGTGGGATGGGCCCAGTACTTC CASRSGTSVGWAQYF TRBD2 TRBJ2-5 TRBV6-2/TRBV6-3 few
TGCGCCAGCAGCTCCCCGACTAGCGGGAGGGCCTCTGAGCAGTTCTTC CASSSPTSGRASEQFF TRBD2 TRBJ2-1 TRBV5-1 many
TGTGCCAGCAGCCGGACAGGGAGCGCCTACGAGCAGTACTTC CASSRTGSAYEQYF TRBD1 TRBJ2-7 TRBV7-9 many
TGTGCCAGCAGCTTGGGGGGGCATGAGCAGTTCTTC CASSLGGHEQFF - TRBJ2-1 TRBV5-6 many
TGTGCCAGCAGTACTTGGGGCGGGACAGGCCTTCCTAGCACAGATACGCAGTATTTT CASSTWGGTGLPSTDTQYF TRBD1 TRBJ2-3 TRBV2 many
TGTGCCAGCAGCTTACTAGCGGACGTGAGCACAGATACGCAGTATTTT CASSLLADVSTDTQYF TRBD2 TRBJ2-3 TRBV7-2 -
TGTGCCAGCAGTTTATCGACAGGGGCCTATAATTCACCCCTCCACTTT CASSLSTGAYNSPLHF TRBD1 TRBJ1-6 TRBV27 -